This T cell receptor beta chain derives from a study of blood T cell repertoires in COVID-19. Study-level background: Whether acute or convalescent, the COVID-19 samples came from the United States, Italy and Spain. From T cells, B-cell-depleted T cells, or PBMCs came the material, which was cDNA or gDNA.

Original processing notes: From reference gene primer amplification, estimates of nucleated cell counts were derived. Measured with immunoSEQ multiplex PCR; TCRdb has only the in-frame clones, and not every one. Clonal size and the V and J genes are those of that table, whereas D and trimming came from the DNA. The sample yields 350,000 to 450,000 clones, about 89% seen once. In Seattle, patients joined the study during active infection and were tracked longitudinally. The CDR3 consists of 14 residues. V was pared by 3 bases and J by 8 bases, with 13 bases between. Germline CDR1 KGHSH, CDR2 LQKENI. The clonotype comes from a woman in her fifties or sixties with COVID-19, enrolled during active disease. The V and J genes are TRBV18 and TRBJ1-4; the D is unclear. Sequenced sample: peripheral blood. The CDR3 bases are TGTGCCAGCTCACCCGCCGGTGGTCGGGAAAAACTGTTTTTT. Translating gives CASSPAGGREKLFF. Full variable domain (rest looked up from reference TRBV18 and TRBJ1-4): NAGVMQNPRHLVRRRGQEARLRCSPMKGHSHVYWYRQLPEEGLKFMVYLQKENIIDESGMPKERFSAEFPKEGPSILRIQQVVRGDSAAYFCASSPAGGREKLFFGSGTQLSVL.